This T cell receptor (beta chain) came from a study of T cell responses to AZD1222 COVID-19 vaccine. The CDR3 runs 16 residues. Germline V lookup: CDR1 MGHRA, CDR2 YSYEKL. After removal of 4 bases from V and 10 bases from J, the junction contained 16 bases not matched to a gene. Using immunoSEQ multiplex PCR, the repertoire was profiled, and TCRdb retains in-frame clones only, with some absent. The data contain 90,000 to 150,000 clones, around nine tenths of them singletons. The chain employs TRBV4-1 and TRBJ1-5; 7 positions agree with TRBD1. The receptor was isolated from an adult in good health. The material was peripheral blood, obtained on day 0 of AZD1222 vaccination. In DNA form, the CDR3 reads TGCGCCAGCAGCCCCGGGACAGAAACGCGAGTATTTCCCCAGCATTTT. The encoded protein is CASSPGTETRVFPQHF.